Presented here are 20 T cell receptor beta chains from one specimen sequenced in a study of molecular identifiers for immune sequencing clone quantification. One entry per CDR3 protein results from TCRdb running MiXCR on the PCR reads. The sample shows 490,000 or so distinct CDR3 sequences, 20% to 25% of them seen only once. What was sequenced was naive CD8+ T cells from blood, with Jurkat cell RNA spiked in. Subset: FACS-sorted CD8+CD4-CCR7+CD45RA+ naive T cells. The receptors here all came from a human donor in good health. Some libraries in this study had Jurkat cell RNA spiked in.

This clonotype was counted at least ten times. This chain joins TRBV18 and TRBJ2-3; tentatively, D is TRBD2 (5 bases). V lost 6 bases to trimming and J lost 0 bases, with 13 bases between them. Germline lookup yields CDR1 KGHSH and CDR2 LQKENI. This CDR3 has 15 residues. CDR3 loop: CASSPSGTSTDTQYF. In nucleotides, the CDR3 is TGTGCCAGCTCCCCCAGCGGTACTAGCACAGATACGCAGTATTTT.

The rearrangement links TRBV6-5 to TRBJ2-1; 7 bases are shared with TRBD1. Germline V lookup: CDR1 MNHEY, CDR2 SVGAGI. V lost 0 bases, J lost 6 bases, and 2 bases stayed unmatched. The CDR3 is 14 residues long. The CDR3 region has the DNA TGTGCCAGCAGTTACTCGACAGGGAGCAATGAGCAGTTCTTC. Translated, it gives CASSYSTGSNEQFF.

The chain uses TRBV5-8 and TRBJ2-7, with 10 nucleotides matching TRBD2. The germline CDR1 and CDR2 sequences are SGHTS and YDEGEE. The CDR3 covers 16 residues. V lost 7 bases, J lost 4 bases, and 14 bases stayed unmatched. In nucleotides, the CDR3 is TGTGCCAGCTTACTCGAGGGGCTAGCGGGAGAGTACGAGCAGTACTTC. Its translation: CASLLEGLAGEYEQYF. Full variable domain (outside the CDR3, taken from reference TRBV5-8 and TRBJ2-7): EAGVTQSPTHLIKTRGQQATLRCSPISGHTSVYWYQQALGLGLQFLLWYDEGEERNRGNFPPRFSGRQFPNYSSELNVNALELEDSALYLCASLLEGLAGEYEQYFGPGTRLTVT.

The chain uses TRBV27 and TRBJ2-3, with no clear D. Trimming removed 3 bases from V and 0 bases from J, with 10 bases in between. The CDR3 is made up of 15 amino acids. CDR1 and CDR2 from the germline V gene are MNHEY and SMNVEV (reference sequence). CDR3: CASSFITFSTDTQYF. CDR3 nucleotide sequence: TGTGCCAGCAGTTTTATCACATTTAGCACAGATACGCAGTATTTT.

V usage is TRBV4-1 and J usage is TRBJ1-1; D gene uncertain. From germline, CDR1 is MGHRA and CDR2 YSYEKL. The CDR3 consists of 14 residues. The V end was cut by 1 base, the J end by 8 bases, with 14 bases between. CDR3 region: CASSQVGFLEEAFF. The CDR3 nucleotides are TGCGCCAGCAGCCAAGTAGGGTTCCTGGAGGAAGCTTTCTTT.

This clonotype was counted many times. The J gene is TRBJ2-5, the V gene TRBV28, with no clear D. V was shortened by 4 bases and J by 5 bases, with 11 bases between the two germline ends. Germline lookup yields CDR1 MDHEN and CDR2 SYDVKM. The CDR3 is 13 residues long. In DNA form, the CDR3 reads TGTGCCAGCAGTTCAAGGAATTTGGAGACCCAGTACTTC. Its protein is CASSSRNLETQYF.

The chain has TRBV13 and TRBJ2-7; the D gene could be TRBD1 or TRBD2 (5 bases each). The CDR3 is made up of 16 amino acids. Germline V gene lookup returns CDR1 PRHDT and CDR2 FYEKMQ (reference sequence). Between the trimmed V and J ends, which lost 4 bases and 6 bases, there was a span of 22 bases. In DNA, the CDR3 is TGTGCCAGCAGCTGCTCCGGGACCTTGGAATGCGTCGAGCAGTACTTC. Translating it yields CASSCSGTLECVEQYF.

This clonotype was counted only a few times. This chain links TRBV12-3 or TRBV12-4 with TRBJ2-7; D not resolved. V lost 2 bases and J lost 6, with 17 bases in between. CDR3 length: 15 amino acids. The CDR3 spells CASSLNRGHSSEQYF. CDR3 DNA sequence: TGTGCCAGCAGTTTAAATCGCGGCCACTCGTCCGAGCAGTACTTC.

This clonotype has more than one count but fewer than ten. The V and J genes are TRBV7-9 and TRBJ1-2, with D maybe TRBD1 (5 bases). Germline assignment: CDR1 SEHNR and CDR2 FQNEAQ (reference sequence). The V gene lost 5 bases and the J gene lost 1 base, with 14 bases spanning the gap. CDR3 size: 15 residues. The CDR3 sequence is CASSLAPGGNYGYTF. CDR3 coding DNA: TGTGCCAGCAGCCTGGCCCCGGGGGGTAACTATGGCTACACCTTC.

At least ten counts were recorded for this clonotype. The CDR3: CASSRERGRTYEQYF. The DNA of the CDR3 is TGTGCCAGCAGCCGTGAACGGGGGCGAACCTACGAGCAGTACTTC. The chain is built from TRBV14 and TRBJ2-7; TRBD1 or TRBD2 may be the D gene (6 bases each). Between the trimmed V and J ends, which lost 4 bases and 2 bases, there was a span of 15 bases. The CDR3 has 15 residues. Germline CDR1 SGHDN, CDR2 FVKESK.

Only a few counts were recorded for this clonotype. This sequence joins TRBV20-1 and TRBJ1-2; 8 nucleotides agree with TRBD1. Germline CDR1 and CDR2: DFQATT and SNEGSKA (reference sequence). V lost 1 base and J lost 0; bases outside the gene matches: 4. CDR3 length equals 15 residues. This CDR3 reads CSARVTGGPNYGYTF. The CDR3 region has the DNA TGCAGTGCTAGAGTAACAGGGGGACCTAACTATGGCTACACCTTC.

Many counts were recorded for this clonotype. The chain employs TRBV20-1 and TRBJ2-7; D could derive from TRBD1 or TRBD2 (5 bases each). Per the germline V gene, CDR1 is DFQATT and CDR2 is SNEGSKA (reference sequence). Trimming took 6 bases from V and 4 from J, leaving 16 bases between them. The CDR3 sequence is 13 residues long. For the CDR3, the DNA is TGCAGTGCACCGGGACCACAACTTTACGAGCAGTACTTC. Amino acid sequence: CSAPGPQLYEQYF.

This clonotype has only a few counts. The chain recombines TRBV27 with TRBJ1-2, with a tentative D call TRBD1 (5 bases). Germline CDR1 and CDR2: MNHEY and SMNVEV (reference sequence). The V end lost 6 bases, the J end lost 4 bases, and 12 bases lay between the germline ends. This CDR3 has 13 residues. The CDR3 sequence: CASRLGHSYGYTF. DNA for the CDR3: TGTGCCAGCAGGCTCGGACATTCCTATGGCTACACCTTC.

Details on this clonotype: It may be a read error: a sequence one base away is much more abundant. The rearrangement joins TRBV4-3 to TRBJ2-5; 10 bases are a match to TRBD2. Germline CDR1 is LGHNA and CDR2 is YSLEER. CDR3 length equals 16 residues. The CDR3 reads CSSSQDQLAGVGTQYF. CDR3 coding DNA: TGCTCCAGCAGCCAAGATCAGCTAGCGGGAGTAGGGACCCAGTACTTC.

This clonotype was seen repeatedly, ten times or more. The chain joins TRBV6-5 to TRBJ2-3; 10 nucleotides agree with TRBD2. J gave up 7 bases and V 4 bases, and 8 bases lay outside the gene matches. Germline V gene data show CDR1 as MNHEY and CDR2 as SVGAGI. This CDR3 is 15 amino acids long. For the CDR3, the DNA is TGTGCCAGCAGTTTAGCGGGAGGACTCTTTAATACGCAGTATTTT. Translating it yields CASSLAGGLFNTQYF.

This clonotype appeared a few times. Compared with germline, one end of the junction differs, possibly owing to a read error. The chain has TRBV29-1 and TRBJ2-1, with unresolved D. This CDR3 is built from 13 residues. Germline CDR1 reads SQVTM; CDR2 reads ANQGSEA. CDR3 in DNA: TGCAGCGGTGAAGTTATATCCTACAATGAGCAGTTCTTC. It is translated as CSGEVISYNEQFF.

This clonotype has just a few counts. CDR3 residues: CASSGGVGTEARGDTEAFF. The CDR3, as DNA: TGTGCCAGCAGTGGGGGAGTTGGGACAGAGGCAAGGGGGGACACTGAAGCTTTCTTT. The chain employs TRBV12-3 or TRBV12-4 and TRBJ1-1; TRBD1 agrees at 7 bases. V trimming: 5 bases; J trimming: 3 bases; junction bases outside the gene matches: 21. This CDR3 is built from 19 residues.

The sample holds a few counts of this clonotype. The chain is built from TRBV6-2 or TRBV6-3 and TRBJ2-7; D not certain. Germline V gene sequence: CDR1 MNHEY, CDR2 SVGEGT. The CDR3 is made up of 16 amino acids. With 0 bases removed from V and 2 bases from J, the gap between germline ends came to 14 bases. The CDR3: CASSYSSSKLTYEQYF. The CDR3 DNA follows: TGTGCCAGCAGTTACTCGAGCAGCAAACTTACCTACGAGCAGTACTTC.

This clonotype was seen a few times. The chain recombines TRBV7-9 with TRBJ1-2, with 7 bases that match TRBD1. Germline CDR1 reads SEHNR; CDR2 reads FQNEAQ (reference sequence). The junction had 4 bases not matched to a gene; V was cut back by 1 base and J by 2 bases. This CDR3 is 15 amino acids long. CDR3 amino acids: CASSLEVGQNYGYTF. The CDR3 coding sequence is TGTGCCAGCAGCTTAGAAGTGGGACAGAACTATGGCTACACCTTC.

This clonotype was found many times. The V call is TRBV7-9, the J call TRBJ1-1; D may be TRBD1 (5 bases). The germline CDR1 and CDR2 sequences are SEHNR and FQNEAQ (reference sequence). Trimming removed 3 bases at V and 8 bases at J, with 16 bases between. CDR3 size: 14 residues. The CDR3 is CASSFVVGGTEAFF. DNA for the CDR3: TGTGCCAGCAGCTTCGTTGTTGGGGGTACGGAAGCTTTCTTT.